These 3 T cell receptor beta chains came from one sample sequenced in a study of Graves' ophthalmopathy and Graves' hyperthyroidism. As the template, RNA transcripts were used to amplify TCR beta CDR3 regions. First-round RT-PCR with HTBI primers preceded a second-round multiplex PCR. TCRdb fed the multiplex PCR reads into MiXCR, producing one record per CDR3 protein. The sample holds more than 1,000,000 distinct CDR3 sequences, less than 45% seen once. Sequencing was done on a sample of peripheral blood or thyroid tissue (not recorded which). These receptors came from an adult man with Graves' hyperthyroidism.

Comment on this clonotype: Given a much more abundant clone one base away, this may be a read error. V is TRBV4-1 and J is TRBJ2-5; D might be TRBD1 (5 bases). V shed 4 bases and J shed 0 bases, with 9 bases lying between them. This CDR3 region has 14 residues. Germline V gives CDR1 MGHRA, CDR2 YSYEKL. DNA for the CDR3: TGCGCCAGCAGCCGCCTGGACAACCAAGAGACCCAGTACTTC. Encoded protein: CASSRLDNQETQYF.

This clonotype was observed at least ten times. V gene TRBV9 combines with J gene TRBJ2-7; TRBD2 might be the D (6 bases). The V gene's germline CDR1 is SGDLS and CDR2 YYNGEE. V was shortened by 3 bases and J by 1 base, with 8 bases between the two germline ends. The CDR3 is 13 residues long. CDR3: CASSGGASYEQYF. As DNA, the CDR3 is TGTGCCAGCAGCGGCGGGGCATCCTACGAGCAGTACTTC.

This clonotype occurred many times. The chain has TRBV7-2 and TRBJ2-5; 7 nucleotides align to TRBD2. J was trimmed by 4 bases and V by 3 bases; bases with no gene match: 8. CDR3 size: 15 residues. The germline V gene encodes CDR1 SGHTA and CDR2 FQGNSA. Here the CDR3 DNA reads TGTGCCAGCAGCTTCCCCAGACTAGCAGGAGAGACCCAGTACTTC. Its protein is CASSFPRLAGETQYF.